Listed below are T cell receptor beta chains from one sample, sequenced in a study of T cell responses to AZD1222 COVID-19 vaccine. Repertoires were generated with immunoSEQ multiplex PCR, while TCRdb's copy carries only in-frame clones and drops some. The sample lists roughly 180,000 clones, around 87% occurring once. Sequencing was performed on peripheral blood, taken on day 0 of AZD1222 vaccination. The origin of the receptors is an adult in good health. Each CDR3 is given with its conserved first and last residue. The D gene is left open where the match is weak. Clone size is stated in some rows and not others, as once, few, many or a class when expanded.

V gene,clone size,J gene,D gene,CDR3 length,CDR3 DNA,CDR3 protein
TRBV28,.,TRBJ1-5,.,14,TGTGCCAGCAGTTTAGTGACTGGCAATCAGCCCCAGCATTTT,CASSLVTGNQPQHF
TRBV5-1,.,TRBJ2-2,.,19,TGCGCCAGCAGCTTGTTCGGGACTTACCCCGCCGATAACACCGGGGAGCTGTTTTTT,CASSLFGTYPADNTGELFF
TRBV27,.,TRBJ2-4,TRBD1,14,TGTGCCAGCAGTACCACCCACAGGGGCAACATTCAGTACTTC,CASSTTHRGNIQYF
TRBV7-9,.,TRBJ1-5,.,15,TGTGCCAGCAGCTTAGTAGGCGGTAGCAATCAGCCCCAGCATTTT,CASSLVGGSNQPQHF
TRBV9,.,TRBJ2-1,.,15,TGTGCCAGCAGCGTACGGGGGCAGGGGTACAATGAGCAGTTCTTC,CASSVRGQGYNEQFF
TRBV7-9,.,TRBJ2-1,TRBD1,15,TGTGCCAGCAGCCCCGACAGGGCTTCCTACAATGAGCAGTTCTTC,CASSPDRASYNEQFF
TRBV9,.,TRBJ2-1,TRBD2,16,TGTGCCAGCAGCGCAAAGCGGGGGAGCTCCTACAATGAGCAGTTCTTC,CASSAKRGSSYNEQFF
TRBV7-6,.,TRBJ1-3,.,15,TGTGCCAGCAGCTCCCCCGCGAACTCTGGAAACACCATATATTTT,CASSSPANSGNTIYF
TRBV2,.,TRBJ2-1,.,15,TGTGCCAGCAACTCACAGGGTTCTACCTACAATGAGCAGTTCTTC,CASNSQGSTYNEQFF
TRBV5-4,once,TRBJ2-2,TRBD1,16,TGTGCCAGCAGCTTGGCCTTGGGGACAGGTACCGGGGAGCTGTTTTTT,CASSLALGTGTGELFF
TRBV29-1,once,TRBJ2-1,.,13,TGCAGCGGTACCACCCCAGAAAACAATGAGCAGTTCTTC,CSGTTPENNEQFF
TRBV7-3,.,TRBJ2-2,TRBD2,16,TGTGCCAGCAGCTTGCAAGCGGGGGGCAACACCGGGGAGCTGTTTTTT,CASSLQAGGNTGELFF
TRBV30,.,TRBJ2-7,TRBD1,14,TGTGCCTGGAGTTCCGGGACAGGGGTTTACGAGCAGTACTTC,CAWSSGTGVYEQYF
TRBV5-3,.,TRBJ1-4,TRBD1,16,TGTGCCAGAAGTCCGTGGACGACAGGGCGTCGTGAAAAACTGTTTTTT,CARSPWTTGRREKLFF
TRBV6-5,.,TRBJ2-5,.,14,TGTGCCAGCAAGGGGCAGGGCCACCAAGAGACCCAGTACTTC,CASKGQGHQETQYF
TRBV9,.,TRBJ1-1,.,13,TGTGCCAGCAGCGTAGGAAAGAACACTGAAGCTTTCTTT,CASSVGKNTEAFF
TRBV19,.,TRBJ2-1,.,15,TGTGCCAGTAGTATCCGTAGCTACTCCTACAATGAGCAGTTCTTC,CASSIRSYSYNEQFF
TRBV10-3,.,TRBJ1-1,TRBD1,15,TGTGCCACCACCGGGACAGGGATGCTGAACACTGAAGCTTTCTTT,CATTGTGMLNTEAFF
TRBV4-1,.,TRBJ2-7,.,15,TGCGCCAGCAGCCAAGATACGGGAACAGCCTACGAGCAGTACTTC,CASSQDTGTAYEQYF
TRBV5-8,.,TRBJ1-3,.,15,TGTGCCAGCAGCTTGGTTCGACGCTCTGGAAACACCATATATTTT,CASSLVRRSGNTIYF
TRBV6-5,.,TRBJ2-2,.,15,TGTGCCAGCAGCCCCCTGACAGGGAGGACCGGGGAGCTGTTTTTT,CASSPLTGRTGELFF
TRBV28,.,TRBJ1-2,.,12,TGTGCCAGCGGGGGGGGGCCCTATGGCTACACCTTC,CASGGGPYGYTF
TRBV9,.,TRBJ1-3,.,17,TGTGCCAGCAGCCCCCGGGGCGGGGCCCGCTCTGGAAACACCATATATTTT,CASSPRGGARSGNTIYF
TRBV18,.,TRBJ1-3,.,16,TGTGCCAGCTCACCACCGGACGATTTCTCTGGAAACACCATATATTTT,CASSPPDDFSGNTIYF
TRBV7-3,.,TRBJ2-1,.,16,TGTGCCAGCAGCTTAGGCCCCGGACAGATCGACAATGAGCAGTTCTTC,CASSLGPGQIDNEQFF
TRBV6-5,.,TRBJ1-5,.,13,TGTGCCAGCAGTTACGTACAGGACCAGCCCCAGCATTTT,CASSYVQDQPQHF
TRBV4-1,.,TRBJ1-2,.,14,TGCGCCAGCAGCCCAGGGTGGGCGAACTATGGCTACACCTTC,CASSPGWANYGYTF
TRBV10-1,.,TRBJ2-2,.,14,TGCGCCAGCTCCCAGGATCTAAACACCGGGGAGCTGTTTTTT,CASSQDLNTGELFF
TRBV7-2,.,TRBJ2-1,.,13,TGTGCCAGCAGCTTAGGGGGGGTACGTGAGCAGTTCTTC,CASSLGGVREQFF
TRBV5-4,.,TRBJ1-3,.,16,TGTGCCAGCAGCTTGTCGGGCAGAATCTCTGGAAACACCATATATTTT,CASSLSGRISGNTIYF
TRBV19,once,TRBJ1-5,.,14,TGTGCCAGTGTGATGGGGGCACGCAATCAGCCCCAGCATTTT,CASVMGARNQPQHF
TRBV19,.,TRBJ1-1,.,13,TGTGCCAGTAGTATAATTACCAACACTGAAGCTTTCTTT,CASSIITNTEAFF
TRBV4-3,once,TRBJ2-5,.,15,TGCGCCAGCAGCCAACAGACACAGGGCCCTTGGACCCAGTACTTC,CASSQQTQGPWTQYF
TRBV28,.,TRBJ1-2,.,14,TGTGCCAGCAGCCTCAGGTGGTCCGGGGGGGGCTACACCTTC,CASSLRWSGGGYTF
TRBV10-3,once,TRBJ2-6,.,17,TGTGCCATCAGTGACCCTGCAGGGCCGCGAGGGGCCAACGTCCTGACTTTC,CAISDPAGPRGANVLTF
TRBV7-2,.,TRBJ2-5,.,14,TGTGCCAGCAGCTTAGGGGGGCCGAGAGAGACCCAGTACTTC,CASSLGGPRETQYF
TRBV14,.,TRBJ2-3,.,16,TGTGCCAGCAGCCAAACAGGGTCGGGGAACACAGATACGCAGTATTTT,CASSQTGSGNTDTQYF
TRBV6-5,few,TRBJ1-2,.,14,TGTGCCAGCAGTTACTCGATGGGGAGGAGTGGCTACACCTTC,CASSYSMGRSGYTF
TRBV6-2/TRBV6-3,.,TRBJ1-1,TRBD1,16,TGTGCCAGCAGTTCGTTACGCAGGGGGATGGTCACTGAAGCTTTCTTT,CASSSLRRGMVTEAFF
TRBV5-5,.,TRBJ1-4,.,16,TGTGCCAGCAGCTTGGCCGTGGGGTGGTCTAATGAAAAACTGTTTTTT,CASSLAVGWSNEKLFF
TRBV3-1/TRBV3-2,.,TRBJ2-2,.,16,TGTGCCAGCAGCTACTTCCTCACAGGAGCCACCGGGGAGCTGTTTTTT,CASSYFLTGATGELFF
TRBV6-5,.,TRBJ1-5,.,15,TGTGCCAGCAGACGATTCTTGGCAGGGAATCAGCCCCAGCATTTT,CASRRFLAGNQPQHF
TRBV9,.,TRBJ2-1,.,11,TGTGCCAGCAGCGTTTACAATGAGCAGTTCTTC,CASSVYNEQFF
TRBV11-2,.,TRBJ1-1,.,15,TGTGCCAGCAGCTTGGGGCCCCTCGTTATGACTGAAGCTTTCTTT,CASSLGPLVMTEAFF
TRBV27,.,TRBJ1-4,.,15,TGTGCCAGCAGTTTATCGATACTGACTATTGAAAAACTGTTTTTT,CASSLSILTIEKLFF
TRBV7-2,.,TRBJ2-2,TRBD2,17,TGTGCCAGCAGCCCCCGACGAGGGAGGGGCCGGACCGGGGAGCTGTTTTTT,CASSPRRGRGRTGELFF
TRBV6-4,.,TRBJ2-1,TRBD2,14,TGTGCCAGCAGCGAAGCGGGGGGGCCCTATGAGCAGTTCTTC,CASSEAGGPYEQFF
TRBV28,.,TRBJ2-7,.,14,TGTGCCAGCAGTTTAACCAGGGTCGGTTACGAGCAGTACTTC,CASSLTRVGYEQYF